Each of the 21 T cell receptor beta chains below was sequenced from the same sample in a study of cytomegalovirus exposure and HLA in healthy donors. The primer mix had 60 Vbeta and 13 Jbeta primers. Sequenced by immunoSEQ multiplex PCR; TCRdb stores in-frame clones only, minus some. This table holds 25,000 to 35,000 clones, 87% found once. The sequenced sample was PBMCs. The receptors were sampled from a boy younger than 18 in good health and CMV-seronegative.

The CDR3 reads CSVGTVLIGTQYF. The DNA for the CDR3 is TGCAGCGTTGGGACAGTCCTTATAGGGACCCAGTACTTC. V and J are TRBV29-1 and TRBJ2-5, with D possibly being TRBD1 (6 bases). Per the germline V gene, CDR1 is SQVTM and CDR2 is ANQGSEA. Trimming removed 4 bases at V and 7 bases at J, with 16 bases between. The CDR3 has 13 amino acids. The full variable domain, with the rest looked up from reference TRBV29-1 and TRBJ2-5, is SAVISQKPSRDICQRGTSLTIQCQVDSQVTMMFWYRQQPGQSLTLIATANQGSEATYESGFVIDKFPISRPNLTFSTLTVSNMSPEDSSIYLCSVGTVLIGTQYFGPGTRLLVL.

The chain combines TRBV12-5 with TRBJ1-5; no clear D gene. Germline CDR1 and CDR2: LGHNT and FRNRAP. Trimming pared 7 bases from V and 1 base from J, leaving 14 bases between. This CDR3 spans 15 amino acids. CDR3 loop: CASVVDLASNQPQHF. CDR3 sequence (DNA): TGTGCTAGTGTCGTAGACCTAGCGAGCAATCAGCCCCAGCATTTT.

The J gene is TRBJ1-4, the V gene TRBV7-2, with 8 positions matching TRBD1. Germline values: CDR1 SGHTA, CDR2 FQGNSA. This CDR3 region has 14 residues. The V and J ends lost 6 bases and 6 bases, in that order; junction bases with no gene match: 6. CDR3 sequence: CASRSGGSDEKLFF. CDR3 DNA: TGTGCCAGCAGGTCAGGGGGCTCGGATGAAAAACTGTTTTTT.

The rearrangement links TRBV25-1 to TRBJ1-6; D remains unclear. Germline V gene sequence: CDR1 MGHDK, CDR2 SYGVNS. The CDR3 is 13 residues long. The V gene lost 6 bases and the J gene lost 10 bases, with 13 bases spanning the gap. The CDR3 DNA follows: TGTGCCAGCAGCGGTGGCGGGGTCTCACCCCTCCACTTT. It codes for CASSGGGVSPLHF.

The chain has TRBV6-6 and TRBJ2-3, with D possibly matching TRBD2 (5 bases). This CDR3 region has 13 residues. CDR1 and CDR2 (germline): MNHNY, SVGAGI (reference sequence). V gave up 0 bases and J gave up 4 bases, with 5 bases separating them. In DNA form, the CDR3 reads TGTGCCAGCAGTTACTCGAGGGCAGATACGCAGTATTTT. This gives the protein CASSYSRADTQYF.

The chain has TRBV7-8 and TRBJ1-4; 9 nucleotides match TRBD1. V shed 3 bases, J shed 8 bases, and the junction held 1 base outside the gene matches. The CDR3 sequence is 13 residues long. Per the germline V gene, CDR1 is SGHVS and CDR2 is FQNEAQ. The CDR3 region has the DNA TGTGCCAGCAGCTTTGGACAGGGGGAAAAACTGTTTTTT. It translates to CASSFGQGEKLFF.

J is TRBJ1-5 and V is TRBV21-1; the D call TRBD1 from the table was never checked on the DNA. TRBV21-1 is termed a pseudogene. This CDR3 contains 15 residues. CDR3 bases: TGTGCCAGCAGCAGCGACGTGGGGGCCAATCAGCCCCAGCATTTT. Residues: CASSSDVGANQPQHF.

The J gene is TRBJ1-1, the V gene TRBV5-1; D is undetermined. Germline CDR1 is SGHRS and CDR2 is YFSETQ. Trimming stripped 4 bases from V and 0 bases from J, with 10 bases between. The CDR3 spans 14 residues. CDR3 sequence (DNA): TGCGCCAGCAGCGAGGGAGTGTTGAACACTGAAGCTTTCTTT. As protein: CASSEGVLNTEAFF.

This clone was found once. The rearrangement links TRBV6-5 to TRBJ1-2; no reliable D call. V was cut by 7 bases and J by 2 bases, with 14 bases left in between. This CDR3 has 14 amino acids. Germline CDR1 is MNHEY and CDR2 is SVGAGI. Written as DNA, the CDR3 is TGTGCCAGCACCAAAGCCCTACAGAACTATGGCTACACCTTC. This codes for CASTKALQNYGYTF.

The DNA for the CDR3 is TGTGCCAGCAGCTTATTAACTAACTATGGCTACACCTTC. It encodes CASSLLTNYGYTF. The chain is built from TRBV11-2 and TRBJ1-2, with D unresolved. Trimming left V 2 bases short and J 0 bases short, with 4 bases between. The CDR3 length is 13 residues. Germline V CDR1 and CDR2: SGHAT, FQNNGV.

The rearrangement uses TRBV7-2 and TRBJ2-7; 10 nucleotides agree with TRBD2. The CDR3 covers 11 residues. Germline V gene sequence: CDR1 SGHTA, CDR2 FQGNSA. The V and J ends lost 9 bases and 6 bases, in that order; junction bases with no gene match: 2. CDR3 in DNA: TGTGCCAGACTAGCGGGGTTCGAGCAGTACTTC. Protein product: CARLAGFEQYF.

The chain is built from TRBV27 and TRBJ2-3; weak D call: TRBD2 (6 bases). Germline CDR1 is MNHEY and CDR2 is SMNVEV (reference sequence). This CDR3 has 15 amino acids. V gave up 8 bases and J gave up 3 bases, with 18 bases separating them. The CDR3 loop reads CASSGGFSRTDTQYF. The CDR3 bases are TGTGCCAGCTCTGGAGGGTTTTCTCGGACAGATACGCAGTATTTT.

The chain is built from TRBV19 and TRBJ1-5; weak D call: TRBD1 (5 bases). CDR1 and CDR2 from the germline V gene are LNHDA and SQIVND (reference sequence). V was shortened by 3 bases and J by 7 bases, with 19 bases between the two germline ends. CDR3 length: 16 residues. DNA for the CDR3: TGTGCCAGTAGTATCGACGCGGGGGTCCCTTGGCAGCCCCAGCATTTT. Encoded protein: CASSIDAGVPWQPQHF.

The genes are TRBV12-5 and TRBJ2-2; TRBD2 matches 7 bases. Germline CDR1 and CDR2: LGHNT and FRNRAP. The CDR3 is 17 amino acids. With 3 bases clipped from V and 3 bases from J, the junction kept 10 bases outside the gene matches. The CDR3 loop reads CASGFLLGGVDTGELFF. CDR3 DNA sequence: TGTGCTAGTGGTTTCCTCTTGGGAGGGGTGGACACCGGGGAGCTGTTTTTT.

This clone was found a few times. This rearrangement joins TRBV6-5 to TRBJ2-7; no firm D call. Germline CDR1 MNHEY, CDR2 SVGAGI. The V gene lost 6 bases and the J gene lost 2 bases, with 11 bases spanning the gap. The CDR3 totals 13 residues. CDR3 protein: CASSREATYEQYF. The DNA of the CDR3 is TGTGCCAGCAGCCGAGAGGCCACCTACGAGCAGTACTTC.

J is TRBJ2-7 and V is TRBV4-1; D is possibly TRBD1 (5 bases). This CDR3 contains 14 residues. Germline V gene data show CDR1 as MGHRA and CDR2 as YSYEKL. Between the trimmed V and J ends, which lost 0 bases and 3 bases, there was a span of 9 bases. The CDR3 sequence is CASSQDSRDYEQYF. CDR3 coding DNA: TGCGCCAGCAGCCAAGATTCCAGGGACTACGAGCAGTACTTC.

This chain uses TRBV6-5 with TRBJ2-1, with D perhaps TRBD1 (5 bases). V was pared by 1 base and J by 1 base, with 8 bases between. The CDR3 spans 15 residues. CDR1 is MNHEY, CDR2 SVGAGI, per germline. The chain's CDR3 is CASSYYQGSYNEQFF. CDR3 DNA sequence: TGTGCCAGCAGTTACTACCAGGGTTCCTACAATGAGCAGTTCTTC.

Concerning this clone: The sample carries other DNA sequences with the same CDR3. In DNA form, the CDR3 reads TGTGCCTGGTCCCCGGGTGGCAATCAGCCCCAGCATTTT. Translation: CAWSPGGNQPQHF. This chain links TRBV30 with TRBJ1-5; D ambiguous. V lost 5 bases to trimming and J lost 2 bases, with 10 bases between them. Germline V gene sequence: CDR1 GTSNPN, CDR2 SVGIG (reference sequence). This CDR3 comprises 13 residues.

This clone is a singleton in its sample. The rearrangement joins TRBV18 to TRBJ1-2; 7 nucleotides align to TRBD1. The ends lost 2 bases at V and 7 bases at J; junction bases unmatched: 7. The CDR3 extends over 14 amino acids. Germline CDR1 KGHSH, CDR2 LQKENI. The CDR3 here is CASSPGQVGGGYTF. CDR3 nucleotides: TGTGCCAGCTCACCAGGACAGGTTGGGGGTGGCTACACCTTC.

DNA for the CDR3: TGTGCCATCAGTGGGGACTCAGAGCAGTACTTC. Protein product: CAISGDSEQYF. The V and J genes are TRBV10-3 and TRBJ2-7, with a possible D match to TRBD2 (6 bases). Germline assignment: CDR1 ENHRY and CDR2 SYGVKD. The length of the CDR3 is 11 residues. Trimming took off 4 bases at V and 7 bases at J, with 8 bases between the two ends.

The CDR3 nucleotides are TGCGCCAGCAGCCAGTACCGGGACAGGAATTACGAGCAGTACTTC. The encoded protein is CASSQYRDRNYEQYF. This chain uses TRBV4-3 with TRBJ2-7; the match to TRBD1 covers 8 bases. V lost 3 bases, J lost 4 bases, and 8 bases stayed unmatched. From germline, CDR1 is LGHNA and CDR2 YSLEER. This CDR3 region has 15 residues.